This TCR beta chain stems from a study of blood T cells in healthy people across ages (dated by TCRdb to 2015 to 2017). Broadly, across the study: In model experiments, roughly one uniquely barcoded TCR beta cDNA molecule per two T cells was captured by template switching. Two additional independent replicas of 1 million unique cDNA reads from the same blood draw were analyzed for two donors (one aged 18 to 30 and one aged 80 or older). Donors of different ages were randomly distributed across sequencing lanes to avoid experimental bias. Donors were grouped into four age groups: young (average 16 years), middle-aged (approximately 41), aged (around 56) and long-lived (approximately 78). Age-related changes in TCR beta repertoire diversity were measured in the study by deep sequencing normalized with unique cDNA molecular identifiers. Paper-wide results and their limitations: Estimates of total diversity based on one million sequenced T cells were considered lower bounds and underestimates. A strong correlation was found between observed TCR beta diversity and the percentage of naive T cells measured by flow cytometry. Because donor CMV infection status was unknown, age-related changes in expanded clonotypes were potentially confounded. The long-lived group showed more naive CD4+ T cells, fewer expanded clones and increased TCR diversity than the aged group, suggesting age selection. As age increased, observed TCR beta diversity per million T cells dropped in a roughly linear way, and a significant reduction was already evident by age 40. Conclusive comparison of naive and antigen-experienced compartments was prevented by the profiling of bulk unsorted PBMCs.

Library method: 5' RACE. Sequencing used an Illumina HiSeq 2500. The second PCR ran for about 7 to 11 cycles and used a J-beta primer mix along with a sample-barcoded 5' primer. Each TCR beta cDNA molecule received a unique molecular identifier from a template-switch 5' adaptor carrying 12 random nucleotides. Each sample yielded at least 3 million CDR3-containing paired-end reads. First-strand cDNA was synthesized from all RNA with the Mint cDNA synthesis kit, primed by a TRBC-specific oligonucleotide. Following uracil-DNA glycosylase treatment, a first 18-cycle PCR with universal primers M1SS and BC2_uni_R was performed on all cDNA. As for the original processing: Each sample was normalized by randomly selecting 1 million high-quality reads, each carrying a distinct molecular identifier. Instead of being binned into consensus sequences, reads with shared molecular identifiers were discarded. MiTCR, run with a Q25 quality threshold and the strictest error-elimination algorithm, handled CDR3 identification, clonotype clustering and error correction. A nonparametric unseen species model with Euler transformation was used to estimate a lower bound on total TCR beta diversity. Clones were called with MiXCR by TCRdb after fastp trimmed the public reads at Q25, and only in-frame beta chains were retained. Every CDR3 protein is listed once, alongside the most common genes and DNA of its rows. TCRdb's processing, not the authors' own work, is the source of the V and J calls. The sample has 650,000 to 1,000,000 distinct CDR3 sequences on record, 35% to 40% of them singletons. Clones ranked in the top ten supply about an eighth of the sample.

Systemically healthy Caucasian individuals from Russia, some 40 in total and aged roughly 6 to 100 years, were included as donors. Each donor gave ten milliliters of peripheral blood, collected into EDTA-treated Vacutainer tubes. PBMCs were isolated by Ficoll-Paque density-gradient centrifugation, with at least 6 million obtained per sample. Trizol reagent was used to extract total RNA from PBMCs, with at least 5 micrograms per sample. For every donor, flow cytometry on a PBMC aliquot measured the percentage of naive CD45RAhigh/CD27high T cells. Including cysteine and phenylalanine, the CDR3 has 16 amino acids. Only the CDR3 part of the read is kept: 48 bases, read in frame from the first base. CDR1 and CDR2, per the germline V gene (reference sequence), are SEHNR and FQNEAQ. V loses 5 bases of germline sequence and J loses 1 base, and the interval between the two ends is 18 bases. This clonotype was observed a few times. The antigen it binds to is not known. Base-call qualities are not available, and no considerably larger clone is one nucleotide away.

This clonotype was obtained from a man between 18 and 35 years old in good health. Sequenced: blood. The V and J genes are TRBV7-9 and TRBJ2-7; the D gene is unclear. The nucleotide sequence reads TGTGCCAGCAGCACCCGGACGGCGAAGGATTCCTACGAGCAGTACTTC. Translated, this is CASSTRTAKDSYEQYF.